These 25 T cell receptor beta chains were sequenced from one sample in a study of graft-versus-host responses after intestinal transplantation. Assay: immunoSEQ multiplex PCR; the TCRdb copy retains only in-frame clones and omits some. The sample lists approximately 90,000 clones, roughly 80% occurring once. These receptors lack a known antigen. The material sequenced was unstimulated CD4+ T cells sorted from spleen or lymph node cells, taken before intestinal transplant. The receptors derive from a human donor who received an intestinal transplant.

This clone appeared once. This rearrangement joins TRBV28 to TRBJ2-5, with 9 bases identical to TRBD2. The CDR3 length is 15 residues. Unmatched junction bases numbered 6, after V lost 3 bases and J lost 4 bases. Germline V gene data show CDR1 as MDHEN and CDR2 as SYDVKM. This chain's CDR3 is CASSLRRGGLETQYF. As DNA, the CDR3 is TGTGCCAGCAGTTTGCGGCGGGGGGGCCTAGAGACCCAGTACTTC.

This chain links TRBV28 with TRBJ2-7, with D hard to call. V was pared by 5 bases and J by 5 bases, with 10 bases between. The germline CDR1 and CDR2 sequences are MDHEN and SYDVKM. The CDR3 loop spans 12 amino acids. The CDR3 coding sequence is TGTGCCAGCAGTCCCCTACTCCACGAGCAGTACTTC. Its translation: CASSPLLHEQYF.

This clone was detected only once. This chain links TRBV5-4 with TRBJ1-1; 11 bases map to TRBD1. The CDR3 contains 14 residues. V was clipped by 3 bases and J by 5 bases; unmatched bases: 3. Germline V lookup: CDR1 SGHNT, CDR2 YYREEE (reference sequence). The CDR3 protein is CASSSGQGETEAFF. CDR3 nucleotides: TGTGCCAGCAGCTCGGGACAGGGGGAAACTGAAGCTTTCTTT.

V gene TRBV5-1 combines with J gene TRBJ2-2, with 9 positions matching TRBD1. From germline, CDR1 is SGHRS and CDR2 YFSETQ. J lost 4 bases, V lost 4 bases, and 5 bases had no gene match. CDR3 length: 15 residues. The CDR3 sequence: CASSVQGAGTGELFF. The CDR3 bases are TGCGCCAGCAGCGTACAGGGGGCCGGCACCGGGGAGCTGTTTTTT. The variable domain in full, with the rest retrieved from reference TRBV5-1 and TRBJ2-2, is KAGVTQTPRYLIKTRGQQVTLSCSPISGHRSVSWYQQTPGQGLQFLFEYFSETQRNKGNFPGRFSGRQFSNSRSEMNVSTLELGDSALYLCASSVQGAGTGELFFGEGSRLTVL.

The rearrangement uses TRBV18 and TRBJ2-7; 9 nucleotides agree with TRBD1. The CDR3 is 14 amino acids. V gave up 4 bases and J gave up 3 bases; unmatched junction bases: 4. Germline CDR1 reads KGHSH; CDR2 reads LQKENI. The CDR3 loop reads CASSRGQGDYEQYF. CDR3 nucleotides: TGTGCCAGCTCACGGGGACAGGGAGACTACGAGCAGTACTTC.

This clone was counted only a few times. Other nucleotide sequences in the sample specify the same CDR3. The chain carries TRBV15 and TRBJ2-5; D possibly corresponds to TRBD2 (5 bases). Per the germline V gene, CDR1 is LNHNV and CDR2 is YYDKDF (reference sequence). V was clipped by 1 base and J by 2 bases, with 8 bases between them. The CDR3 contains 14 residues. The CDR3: CATSRGLAQETQYF. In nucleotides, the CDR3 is TGTGCCACCAGCAGAGGTCTAGCTCAAGAGACCCAGTACTTC. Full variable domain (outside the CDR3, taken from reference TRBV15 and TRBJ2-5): DAMVIQNPRYQVTQFGKPVTLSCSQTLNHNVMYWYQQKSSQAPKLLFHYYDKDFNNEADTPDNFQSRRPNTSFCFLDIRSPGLGDTAMYLCATSRGLAQETQYFGPGTRLLVL.

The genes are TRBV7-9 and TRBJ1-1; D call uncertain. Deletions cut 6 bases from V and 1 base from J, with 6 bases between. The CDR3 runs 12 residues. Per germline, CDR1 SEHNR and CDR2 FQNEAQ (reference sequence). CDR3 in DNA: TGTGCCAGCAGAACAGCGAACACTGAAGCTTTCTTT. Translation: CASRTANTEAFF.

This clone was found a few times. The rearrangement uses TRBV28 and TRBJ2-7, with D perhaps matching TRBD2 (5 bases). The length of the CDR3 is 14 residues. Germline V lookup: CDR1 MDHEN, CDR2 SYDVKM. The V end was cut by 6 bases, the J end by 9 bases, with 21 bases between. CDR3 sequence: CASSFPDGRRGQYF. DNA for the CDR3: TGTGCCAGCAGCTTCCCGGACGGACGTCGGGGGCAGTACTTC.

CDR3 in DNA: TGCGCCAGCAGCCCCCGGGGGACAGGGGAGACCCAGTACTTC. Protein product: CASSPRGTGETQYF. The V gene is TRBV5-1, the J gene TRBJ2-5, with TRBD1 matching over 9 bases. The V segment lost 4 bases and the J segment 5 bases; nucleotides outside the gene matches: 6. The germline CDR1 and CDR2 sequences are SGHRS and YFSETQ. The CDR3 has 14 residues.

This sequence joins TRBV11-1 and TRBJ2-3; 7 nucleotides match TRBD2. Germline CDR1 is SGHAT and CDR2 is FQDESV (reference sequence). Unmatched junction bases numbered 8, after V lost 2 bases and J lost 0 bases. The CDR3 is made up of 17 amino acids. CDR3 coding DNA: TGTGCCAGCAGCTTACAACTACTAGCGCGGAGCACAGATACGCAGTATTTT. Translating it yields CASSLQLLARSTDTQYF.

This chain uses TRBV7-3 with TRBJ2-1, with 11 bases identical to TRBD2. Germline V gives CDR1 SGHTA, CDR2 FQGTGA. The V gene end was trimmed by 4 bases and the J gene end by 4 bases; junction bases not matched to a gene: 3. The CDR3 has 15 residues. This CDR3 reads CASSSRLAGYNEQFF. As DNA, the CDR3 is TGTGCCAGCAGCTCACGACTAGCGGGGTACAATGAGCAGTTCTTC.

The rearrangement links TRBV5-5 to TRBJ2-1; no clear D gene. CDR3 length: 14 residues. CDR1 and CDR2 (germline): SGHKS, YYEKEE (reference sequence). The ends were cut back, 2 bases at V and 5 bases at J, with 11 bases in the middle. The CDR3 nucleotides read TGTGCCAGCAGCTTTGATAGCTGGAACAATGAGCAGTTCTTC. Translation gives CASSFDSWNNEQFF.

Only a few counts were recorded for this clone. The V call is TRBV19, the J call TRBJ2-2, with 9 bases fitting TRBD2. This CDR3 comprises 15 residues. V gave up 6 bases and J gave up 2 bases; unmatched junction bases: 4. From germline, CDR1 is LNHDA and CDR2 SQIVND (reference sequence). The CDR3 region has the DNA TGTGCCAGTAGGGCTAGCGGGGTAAACACCGGGGAGCTGTTTTTT. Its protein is CASRASGVNTGELFF.

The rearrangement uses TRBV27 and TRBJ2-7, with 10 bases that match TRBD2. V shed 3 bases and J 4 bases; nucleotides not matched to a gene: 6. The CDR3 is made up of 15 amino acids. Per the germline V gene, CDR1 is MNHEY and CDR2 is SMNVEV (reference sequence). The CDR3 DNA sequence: TGTGCCAGCAGTTTTCTAGCGGGGGTCCAGTACGAGCAGTACTTC. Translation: CASSFLAGVQYEQYF.

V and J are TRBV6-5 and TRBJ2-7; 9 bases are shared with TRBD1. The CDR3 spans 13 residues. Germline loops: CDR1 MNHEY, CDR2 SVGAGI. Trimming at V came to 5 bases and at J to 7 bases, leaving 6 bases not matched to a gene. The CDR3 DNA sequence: TGTGCCAGCAGTAGTGGACAGGGGTTGGAGCAGTACTTC. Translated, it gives CASSSGQGLEQYF.

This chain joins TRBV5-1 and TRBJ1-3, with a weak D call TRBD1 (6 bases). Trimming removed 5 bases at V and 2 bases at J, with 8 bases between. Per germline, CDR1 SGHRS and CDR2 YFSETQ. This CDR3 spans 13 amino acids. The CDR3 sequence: CASSSGAGNTIYF. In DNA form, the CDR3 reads TGCGCCAGCAGTTCAGGGGCTGGAAACACCATATATTTT.

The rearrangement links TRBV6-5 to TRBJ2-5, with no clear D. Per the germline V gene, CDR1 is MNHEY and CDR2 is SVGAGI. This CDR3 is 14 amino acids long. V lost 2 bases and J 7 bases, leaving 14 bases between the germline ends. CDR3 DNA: TGTGCCAGCAGTTACGACGGCCAGCGTGGGACCCAGTACTTC. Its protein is CASSYDGQRGTQYF.

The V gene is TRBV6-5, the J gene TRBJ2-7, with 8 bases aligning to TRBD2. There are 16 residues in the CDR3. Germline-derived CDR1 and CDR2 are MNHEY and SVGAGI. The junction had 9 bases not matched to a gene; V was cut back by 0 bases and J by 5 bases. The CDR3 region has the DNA TGTGCCAGCAGTTACTCGAGTAGCGGGGAGGCCCACGAGCAGTACTTC. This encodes CASSYSSSGEAHEQYF.

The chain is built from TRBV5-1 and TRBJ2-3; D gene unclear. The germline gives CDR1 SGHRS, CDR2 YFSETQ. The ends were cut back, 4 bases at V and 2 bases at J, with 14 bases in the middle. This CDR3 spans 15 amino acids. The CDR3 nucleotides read TGCGCCAGCAGCCTGGATGTCAGACACACAGATACGCAGTATTTT. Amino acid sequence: CASSLDVRHTDTQYF. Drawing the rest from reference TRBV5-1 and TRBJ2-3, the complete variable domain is KAGVTQTPRYLIKTRGQQVTLSCSPISGHRSVSWYQQTPGQGLQFLFEYFSETQRNKGNFPGRFSGRQFSNSRSEMNVSTLELGDSALYLCASSLDVRHTDTQYFGPGTRLTVL.

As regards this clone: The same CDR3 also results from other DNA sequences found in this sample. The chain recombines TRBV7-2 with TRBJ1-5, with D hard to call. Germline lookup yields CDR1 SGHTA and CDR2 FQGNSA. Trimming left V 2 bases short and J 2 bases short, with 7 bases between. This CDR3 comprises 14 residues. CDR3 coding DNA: TGTGCCAGCAGCTTAAGGCAGGGCAATCAGCCCCAGCATTTT. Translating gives CASSLRQGNQPQHF.

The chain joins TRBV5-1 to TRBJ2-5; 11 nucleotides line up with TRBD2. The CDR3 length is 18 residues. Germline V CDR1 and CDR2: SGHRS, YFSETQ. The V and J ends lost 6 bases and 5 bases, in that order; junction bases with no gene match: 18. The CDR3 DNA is TGCGCCAGCACCCCCCCATCGAGGATAGCGGGGGGGCGGGAGACCCAGTACTTC. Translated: CASTPPSRIAGGRETQYF.

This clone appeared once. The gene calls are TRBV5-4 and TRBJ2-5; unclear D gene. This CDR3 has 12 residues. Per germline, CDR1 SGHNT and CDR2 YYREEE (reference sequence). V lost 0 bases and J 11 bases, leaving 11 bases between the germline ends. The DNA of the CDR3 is TGTGCCAGCAGCTTGGAGGAAGGAGAGCAGTACTTC. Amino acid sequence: CASSLEEGEQYF.

The CDR3 sequence is CARGGSRRDSPLHF. DNA for the CDR3: TGTGCTAGGGGGGGCAGCCGGCGTGATTCACCCCTCCACTTT. The rearrangement links TRBV25-1 to TRBJ1-6; TRBD1 might be the D (6 bases). CDR1 is MGHDK and CDR2 is SYGVNS in the germline V gene. This CDR3 contains 14 residues.

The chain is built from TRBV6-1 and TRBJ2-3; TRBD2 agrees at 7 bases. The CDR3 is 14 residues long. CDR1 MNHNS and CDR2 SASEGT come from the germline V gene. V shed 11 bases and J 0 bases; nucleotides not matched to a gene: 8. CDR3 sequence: CAGGGRTSTDTQYF. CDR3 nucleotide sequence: TGTGCCGGGGGGGGACGGACAAGCACAGATACGCAGTATTTT.

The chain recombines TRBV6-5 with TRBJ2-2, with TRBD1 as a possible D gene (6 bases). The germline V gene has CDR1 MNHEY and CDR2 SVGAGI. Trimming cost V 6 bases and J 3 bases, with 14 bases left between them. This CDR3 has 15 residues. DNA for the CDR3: TGTGCCAGCAGCGCCGACAGGTTGGACACCGGGGAGCTGTTTTTT. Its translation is CASSADRLDTGELFF.